A single sample gave rise to the 21 T cell receptor beta chains below, sequenced in a study of molecular identifiers for immune sequencing clone quantification. A single record per CDR3 protein comes from TCRdb applying MiXCR to the PCR reads. The sample contains 80,000 to 130,000 distinct CDR3 sequences, roughly 38% of which appear only once. The specimen was naive CD8+ T cells from blood, with Jurkat cell RNA spiked in. As to subset: FACS-sorted CD8+CD4-CCR7+CD45RA+ naive T cells. The origin of the receptors is a human donor in good health. Some libraries in this study had Jurkat cell RNA spiked in.

This clonotype was recorded at least ten times. The rearrangement links TRBV7-2 to TRBJ2-7; possible D gene TRBD1, 6 bases. CDR1 and CDR2 (germline): SGHTA, FQGNSA. The V gene lost 2 bases and the J gene lost 5 bases, with 16 bases spanning the gap. The CDR3 runs 15 residues. Here the CDR3 reads CASSLRDTIPDEQYF. For the CDR3, the DNA is TGTGCCAGCAGCTTACGGGACACCATCCCGGACGAGCAGTACTTC.

As concerns this clonotype: A much larger clonotype is one base distant, so this may be a read error. The chain recombines TRBV7-9 with TRBJ2-7; D is undetermined. Germline CDR1 SEHNR, CDR2 FQNEAQ (reference sequence). The CDR3 is made up of 13 amino acids. V was shortened by 5 bases and J by 6 bases, with 14 bases between the two germline ends. DNA for the CDR3: TGTGCCAGCAGCCTTGGGGTCCCCTCCGAGCAGTACTTC. Translation: CASSLGVPSEQYF.

In this sample, this clonotype turned up a few times. The chain links TRBV27 to TRBJ2-5, with 7 positions matching TRBD1. This CDR3 contains 14 residues. Germline trimming cut 6 bases from V and 4 bases from J; bases unmatched to any gene: 8. Germline loops: CDR1 MNHEY, CDR2 SMNVEV (reference sequence). The CDR3 nucleotides read TGTGCCAGCAGCCTGACAGGGAGAGCAGAGACCCAGTACTTC. Amino acids: CASSLTGRAETQYF.

This clonotype showed up just a few times. The chain is built from TRBV2 and TRBJ2-4, with 9 nucleotides matching TRBD2. CDR1 is SNHLY, CDR2 FYNNEI, per germline. V dropped 3 bases and J dropped 0; count of bases not matched to a gene: 9. This CDR3 has 18 residues. The CDR3 coding sequence is TGTGCCAGCAGTGATAGCGGGGGTCACCCCCTAGCCAAAAACATTCAGTACTTC. Translating gives CASSDSGGHPLAKNIQYF.

In this sample, this clonotype turned up many times. The chain couples TRBV7-2 to TRBJ2-7; TRBD2 is a possible D gene (5 bases). Trimming cost V 4 bases and J 0 bases, with 16 bases left between them. Germline assignment: CDR1 SGHTA and CDR2 FQGNSA. CDR3 length: 16 amino acids. The CDR3 DNA reads TGTGCCAGCAGCTATTTTACCGAGGGCCTCTCCTACGAGCAGTACTTC. This gives the protein CASSYFTEGLSYEQYF.

Remarks on this clonotype: This may be a read error: a much more frequent sequence differs by one nucleotide. The chain recombines TRBV10-3 with TRBJ1-1; D gene unclear. Germline V lookup: CDR1 ENHRY, CDR2 SYGVKD. This CDR3 spans 12 amino acids. CDR3 DNA sequence: TGTGCCATCAGTCAGGCCGACCTGATGGCTGTCTTT. Its translation is CAISQADLMAVF.

In regard to this clonotype: A much larger clone sits a single nucleotide away, making a read error possible. The genes are TRBV7-8 and TRBJ2-5; 7 nucleotides match TRBD1. Germline CDR1 is SGHVS and CDR2 is FQNEAQ. There are 14 residues in the CDR3. Trimming took 5 bases from V and 5 from J; bases not matched to a gene: 8. CDR3 sequence reads: CASSLSGGFETQYF. CDR3 nucleotide sequence: TGTGCCAGCAGCCTTTCAGGGGGATTTGAGACCCAGTACTTC.

The rearrangement uses TRBV27 and TRBJ2-7, with no clear D. This CDR3 has 14 amino acids. CDR1 is MNHEY and CDR2 is SMNVEV in the germline V gene (reference sequence). Trimming cost V 1 base and J 2 bases, with 9 bases left between them. DNA for the CDR3: TGTGCCAGCAGTTTATTTGGGTCTGCCTACGAGCAGTACTTC. This sequence encodes CASSLFGSAYEQYF.

The J gene is TRBJ1-2, the V gene TRBV27; D gene ambiguous. The germline V gene has CDR1 MNHEY and CDR2 SMNVEV (reference sequence). The V end was cut by 7 bases, the J end by 0 bases, with 15 bases between. The CDR3 is made up of 15 amino acids. The chain's CDR3 is CASTGEGRANYGYTF. Written as DNA, the CDR3 is TGTGCCAGCACCGGAGAAGGCAGAGCTAACTATGGCTACACCTTC.

The gene calls are TRBV2 and TRBJ2-5; possibly TRBD2 for D (6 bases). Germline CDR1 reads SNHLY; CDR2 reads FYNNEI. This CDR3 has 17 residues. With 6 bases removed from V and 4 bases from J, the gap between germline ends came to 24 bases. CDR3: CASRGLRRRDAIETQYF. CDR3 coding DNA: TGTGCCAGCAGAGGGCTGAGACGGCGGGACGCAATAGAGACCCAGTACTTC.

Note on this clonotype: A much more abundant neighbour one base away suggests this may be a read error. The CDR3 region is CASSFEGTSNTEAFF. CDR3 coding DNA: TGTGCCAGCAGTTTTGAGGGGACGAGTAACACTGAAGCTTTCTTT. The chain combines TRBV28 with TRBJ1-1; maybe TRBD1 (5 bases). From germline, CDR1 is MDHEN and CDR2 SYDVKM. Trimming took off 3 bases at V and 2 bases at J, with 13 bases between the two ends. The CDR3 runs 15 residues.

This clonotype was counted ten times or more. The CDR3 DNA is TGTGCCAGCAGTTACTCACCAGATTGGATAAACATTCAGTACTTC. Translating it yields CASSYSPDWINIQYF. V gene TRBV6-2 or TRBV6-3 combines with J gene TRBJ2-4, with D unresolved. CDR1 and CDR2 (germline): MNHEY, SVGEGT. V gave up 0 bases and J gave up 6 bases, with 12 bases separating them. The CDR3 is made up of 15 amino acids.

This clonotype was detected many times. V and J are TRBV9 and TRBJ1-3; D call uncertain. The CDR3 runs to 13 residues. Germline V gene lookup returns CDR1 SGDLS and CDR2 YYNGEE. V was cut by 2 bases and J by 3 bases, with 6 bases left in between. The CDR3 reads CASSVSLGNTIYF. DNA of the CDR3: TGTGCCAGCAGCGTCTCCCTTGGAAACACCATATATTTT.

This clonotype was picked up many times. The CDR3 here is CASSFFLGHGEKLFF. The CDR3 DNA reads as TGTGCCAGCAGCTTTTTTTTGGGACATGGTGAAAAACTGTTTTTT. V is TRBV7-2 and J is TRBJ1-4; a weak D match, TRBD1 (6 bases). V lost 3 bases, J lost 7 bases, and 15 bases lay in between. Germline CDR1 reads SGHTA; CDR2 reads FQGNSA. There are 15 residues in the CDR3.

The chain uses TRBV20-1 and TRBJ2-7; D possibly matches TRBD1 or TRBD2 (5 bases each). CDR1 and CDR2 from the germline V gene are DFQATT and SNEGSKA (reference sequence). The CDR3 is 13 residues long. V lost 4 bases to trimming and J lost 3 bases, with 13 bases between them. The CDR3 loop reads CSATGTLIYEQYF. CDR3 nucleotides: TGCAGTGCTACCGGGACCTTGATCTACGAGCAGTACTTC.

This clonotype has more than one count but fewer than ten. The chain uses TRBV3-1 and TRBJ2-5; maybe TRBD1 (6 bases). V was trimmed by 0 bases and J by 1 base, leaving 18 bases between them. CDR1 is LGHDT and CDR2 is YNNKEL in the germline V gene (reference sequence). The CDR3 totals 18 residues. CDR3 DNA sequence: TGTGCCAGCAGCCAAGACGACCAGGACAGAACCCTCCAAGAGACCCAGTACTTC. This sequence encodes CASSQDDQDRTLQETQYF.

As concerns this clonotype: Being one base from a much bigger clone, this may be a read error. The rearrangement links TRBV2 to TRBJ2-2; D might be TRBD1 (5 bases). The V gene lost 6 bases and the J gene lost 7 bases, with 24 bases spanning the gap. From germline, CDR1 is SNHLY and CDR2 FYNNEI. CDR3 length: 17 amino acids. The CDR3 protein is CASSDSSRRGRRGELFF. The DNA of the CDR3 is TGTGCCAGCAGCGATAGTTCTAGAAGGGGTCGGCGCGGGGAGCTGTTTTTT. Based on the CDR3 plus reference TRBV2 and TRBJ2-2, the full variable domain is EPEVTQTPSHQVTQMGQEVILRCVPISNHLYFYWYRQILGQKVEFLVSFYNNEISEKSEIFDDQFSVERPDGSNFTLKIRSTKLEDSAMYFCASSDSSRRGRRGELFFGEGSRLTVL.

This clonotype was picked up many times. The V and J genes are TRBV7-6 and TRBJ2-7; 7 nucleotides agree with TRBD1. Germline CDR1 is SGHVS and CDR2 is FNYEAQ. Unmatched junction bases numbered 9, after V lost 2 bases and J lost 2 bases. This CDR3 has 16 amino acids. The CDR3 region has the DNA TGTGCCAGCAGCTTACGCCCACAGGGGTGGGCCTACGAGCAGTACTTC. This gives the protein CASSLRPQGWAYEQYF.

The chain has TRBV9 and TRBJ2-2; D gene ambiguous. CDR1 SGDLS and CDR2 YYNGEE come from the germline V gene. The CDR3 loop spans 13 amino acids. Trimming removed 2 bases from V and 1 base from J, with 3 bases in between. The CDR3, as DNA: TGTGCCAGCAGCGTCCAGAACACCGGGGAGCTGTTTTTT. This encodes CASSVQNTGELFF.

As concerns this clonotype: This CDR3 fails to terminate in the conserved phenylalanine or tryptophan, so it likely reflects a read error. The genes are TRBV20-1 and TRBJ1-3; D may be TRBD1 (5 bases). Germline values: CDR1 DFQATT, CDR2 SNEGSKA (reference sequence). The V end was cut by 3 bases, the J end by 10 bases, with 31 bases between. The CDR3 is 18 residues long. The CDR3 sequence: CSASAYWDGANLEGTIYS. CDR3 bases: TGCAGTGCTAGCGCATATTGGGATGGGGCTAATCTGGAAGGAACCATATATTCT.

This chain uses TRBV4-3 with TRBJ2-1; 7 positions agree with TRBD2. Germline V lookup: CDR1 LGHNA, CDR2 YSLEER. V dropped 0 bases and J dropped 4; count of bases not matched to a gene: 6. The CDR3 length is 16 residues. DNA of the CDR3: TGCGCCAGCAGCCAAGAAAGAGCGGGACCGTACAATGAGCAGTTCTTC. Its translation is CASSQERAGPYNEQFF.